The clone carrying this TCR beta chain was recorded once. The data belong to a study of blood T cell repertoires in COVID-19. Turning to the study itself: From the United States, Italy and Spain came samples of acute and convalescent COVID-19. Sample material is recorded as cDNA or gDNA derived from T cells, B-cell-depleted T cells, or PBMCs.

V was cut by 2 bases and J by 2 bases, with 9 bases left in between. This CDR3 is 14 amino acids long. Germline CDR1 SGHTA, CDR2 FQGNSA. In the source study's methods: For nucleated cells, counts were estimated from reference gene primer amplification. Produced via immunoSEQ multiplex PCR; TCRdb's table is partial and in-frame only. V and J calls and clone size are copied from that table; D and trimming were computed from the DNA. The table shows approximately 35,000 clones, with approximately 80% occurring only once. Sequencing was performed on peripheral blood. The chain joins TRBV7-2 to TRBJ2-5; D is unresolved. The TCR sequence derives from a human donor in a cohort sampled during active COVID-19. CDR3 nucleotides: TGTGCCAGCAGCTTAAGCTACTATCAAGAGACCCAGTACTTC. Amino acid sequence: CASSLSYYQETQYF.